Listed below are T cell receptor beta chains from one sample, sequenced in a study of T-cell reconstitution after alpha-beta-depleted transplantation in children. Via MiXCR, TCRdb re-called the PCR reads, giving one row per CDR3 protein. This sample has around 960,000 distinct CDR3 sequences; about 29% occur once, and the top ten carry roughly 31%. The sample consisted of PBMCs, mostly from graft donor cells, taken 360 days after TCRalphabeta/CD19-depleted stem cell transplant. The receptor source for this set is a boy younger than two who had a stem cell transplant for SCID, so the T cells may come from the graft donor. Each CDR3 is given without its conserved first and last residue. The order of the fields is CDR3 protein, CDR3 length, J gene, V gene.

CDR3aa: ATWGTGATGTEAF
len: 13
j_gene: TRBJ1-1
v_gene: TRBV12-3/TRBV12-4

CDR3aa: ASSSPGTAYNEQF
len: 13
j_gene: TRBJ2-1
v_gene: TRBV28

CDR3aa: SATIGETQY
len: 9
j_gene: TRBJ2-5
v_gene: TRBV20-1

CDR3aa: SAGLGLGETQY
len: 11
j_gene: TRBJ2-5
v_gene: TRBV20-1

CDR3aa: ASSLSWGTGYEQY
len: 13
j_gene: TRBJ2-7
v_gene: TRBV4-1

CDR3aa: ASSGTSNSYNEQF
len: 13
j_gene: TRBJ2-1
v_gene: TRBV10-2

CDR3aa: ASSLKGGPWAHSINEQF
len: 17
j_gene: TRBJ2-1
v_gene: TRBV7-3

CDR3aa: SATRDRAYEQY
len: 11
j_gene: TRBJ2-7
v_gene: TRBV20-1

CDR3aa: ASSRRLAGNTGELF
len: 14
j_gene: TRBJ2-2
v_gene: TRBV12-3/TRBV12-4

CDR3aa: ASAPVPGQGGTGELF
len: 15
j_gene: TRBJ2-2
v_gene: TRBV9

CDR3aa: ASSSLGGAF
len: 9
j_gene: TRBJ1-1
v_gene: TRBV5-5